Presented here are 32 T cell receptor beta chains from one specimen sequenced in a study of T cells in Graves' hyperthyroidism and ophthalmopathy. Amplified regions were TCR beta CDR3 sequences from RNA transcripts. The study used the HTBI primer set for a first-round RT-PCR of the TCR CDR3. TCRdb re-called the multiplex PCR reads through MiXCR, storing one row per CDR3 protein. Among some 250,000 distinct CDR3 sequences listed, approximately 15% were seen once. Sequenced: blood. These receptors all come from a woman in her 40s with Graves' hyperthyroidism that later progressed to Graves' ophthalmopathy.

The chain joins TRBV19 to TRBJ2-6, with D possibly matching TRBD1 (5 bases). Per germline, CDR1 LNHDA and CDR2 SQIVND (reference sequence). This CDR3 spans 18 amino acids. Trimming removed 5 bases from V and 3 bases from J, with 20 bases in between. CDR3 coding DNA: TGTGCCAGTAGTCCCGCGGCAGGGTTCGCTTTTGGGGCCAACGTCCTGACTTTC. Encoded protein: CASSPAAGFAFGANVLTF.

On this clonotype: A much larger clone lies one base from this, so it may be a read error. The chain uses TRBV12-3 or TRBV12-4 and TRBJ2-2, with 11 bases identical to TRBD1. The trim removed 10 bases at V and 7 bases at J, leaving 11 bases unmatched. The length of the CDR3 is 15 residues. CDR3 DNA: TGTGCCACCAGACCGGGACAGGGGGGAGTCGGGGAGCTGTTTTTT. Encoded protein: CATRPGQGGVGELFF.

This clonotype was recorded many times. The chain has TRBV27 and TRBJ2-7; unclear D gene. CDR3 length equals 13 residues. Germline V CDR1 and CDR2: MNHEY, SMNVEV (reference sequence). Trimming cost V 5 bases and J 4 bases, with 12 bases left between them. The CDR3 loop is CASSPRTRYEQYF. The DNA for the CDR3 is TGTGCCAGCAGTCCCCGGACCCGATACGAGCAGTACTTC.

This clonotype has ten or more counts. V usage is TRBV28 and J usage is TRBJ2-3; the match to TRBD2 covers 7 bases. The J segment lost 3 bases and the V segment lost 4 bases, leaving 13 bases of the junction unmatched. Looked up from germline, CDR1 is MDHEN and CDR2 is SYDVKM. The CDR3 is 17 amino acids. The CDR3 sequence: CASSSPKFSGFTDTQYF. DNA for the CDR3: TGTGCCAGCAGTTCCCCAAAGTTTAGCGGGTTTACAGATACGCAGTATTTT.

This clonotype was recorded at least ten times. V and J are TRBV11-1 and TRBJ2-5; D might be TRBD1 (5 bases). There are 16 residues in the CDR3. With 0 bases removed from V and 1 base from J, the gap between germline ends came to 12 bases. The V gene's germline CDR1 is SGHAT and CDR2 FQDESV (reference sequence). DNA of the CDR3: TGTGCCAGCAGCTTAGCGTCATGGCAGGGCCAAGAGACCCAGTACTTC. Encoded protein: CASSLASWQGQETQYF. Together with reference TRBV11-1 and TRBJ2-5, the CDR3 gives the full variable domain: EAEVAQSPRYKITEKSQAVAFWCDPISGHATLYWYRQILGQGPELLVQFQDESVVDDSQLPKDRFSAERLKGVDSTLKIQPAELGDSAMYLCASSLASWQGQETQYFGPGTRLLVL.

This clonotype was recorded many times. This chain uses TRBV7-8 with TRBJ2-1, with D maybe TRBD2 (6 bases). This CDR3 comprises 15 residues. Between the trimmed V and J ends, which lost 3 bases and 2 bases, there was a span of 11 bases. Germline V CDR1 and CDR2: SGHVS, FQNEAQ. CDR3 residues: CASSFLREPYNEQFF. CDR3 sequence (DNA): TGTGCCAGCAGCTTTCTACGGGAGCCCTACAATGAGCAGTTCTTC.

The chain recombines TRBV29-1 with TRBJ2-7, with D unresolved. The CDR3 consists of 12 residues. Deletions cut 4 bases from V and 1 base from J, with 8 bases between. The germline CDR1 and CDR2 sequences are SQVTM and ANQGSEA. CDR3 in amino acids: CSVGWVSYEQYF. For the CDR3, the DNA is TGCAGCGTTGGGTGGGTTTCCTACGAGCAGTACTTC.

Many counts were recorded for this clonotype. V is TRBV28 and J is TRBJ1-5, with a weak D call TRBD1 (5 bases). Germline V lookup: CDR1 MDHEN, CDR2 SYDVKM. The CDR3 loop spans 14 amino acids. V was cut by 1 base and J by 12 bases, with 16 bases left in between. The CDR3 is CASSLSVRGDLQHF. The CDR3 coding sequence is TGTGCCAGCAGTTTATCCGTAAGAGGGGATCTCCAGCATTTT.

This clonotype was seen many times. The genes are TRBV6-2 or TRBV6-3 and TRBJ2-5; 12 bases align to TRBD2. Germline CDR1 MNHEY, CDR2 SVGEGT. This CDR3 spans 17 amino acids. Trimming took 10 bases from V and 5 from J; bases not matched to a gene: 17. The CDR3 DNA follows: TGTGCCATTGGACTAGCGGGAAAGGTTTTAGGATCGGAGACCCAGTACTTC. Amino acids: CAIGLAGKVLGSETQYF.

This clonotype was observed at least ten times. The chain employs TRBV5-1 and TRBJ2-3; TRBD2 matches at 11 bases. The CDR3 spans 21 residues. With V trimmed by 4 bases and J by 6 bases, 25 bases remained unmatched. Germline CDR1 and CDR2: SGHRS and YFSETQ. The CDR3 DNA follows: TGCGCCAGCAGCCCAGCTTCCGAAGGGGGGCTTGTAGCGGGAGGGCCGGATACGCAGTATTTT. It yields the protein CASSPASEGGLVAGGPDTQYF.

The table lists this clonotype with many counts. The chain recombines TRBV19 with TRBJ1-2, with D hard to call. Trimming cost V 10 bases and J 4 bases, with 19 bases left between them. There are 14 residues in the CDR3. The germline CDR1 and CDR2 sequences are LNHDA and SQIVND (reference sequence). The CDR3 sequence is CATVRMKGGYGYTF. The CDR3 DNA is TGTGCCACCGTGCGAATGAAGGGCGGCTATGGCTACACCTTC. Supplemented by reference TRBV19 and TRBJ1-2, the full variable domain reads DGGITQSPKYLFRKEGQNVTLSCEQNLNHDAMYWYRQDPGQGLRLIYYSQIVNDFQKGDIAEGYSVSREKKESFPLTVTSAQKNPTAFYLCATVRMKGGYGYTFGSGTRLTVV.

This clonotype appeared many times. J is TRBJ1-6 and V is TRBV18, with 7 bases that match TRBD1. There are 15 residues in the CDR3. Germline CDR1 is KGHSH and CDR2 is LQKENI. J was trimmed by 11 bases and V by 3 bases; bases with no gene match: 10. In DNA form, the CDR3 reads TGTGCCAGCTCACCCACAGGGGACCCTTCGACACCCCTCCACTTT. It is translated as CASSPTGDPSTPLHF.

This clonotype was counted at least ten times. The CDR3: CSAGRLAGIYEQYF. Here the CDR3 DNA reads TGCAGTGCTGGTAGACTAGCGGGAATCTACGAGCAGTACTTC. The rearrangement joins TRBV20-1 to TRBJ2-7, with TRBD2 matching 11 bases. There are 14 residues in the CDR3. CDR1 is DFQATT, CDR2 SNEGSKA, per germline (reference sequence). The junction had 6 bases not matched to a gene; V was cut back by 5 bases and J by 3 bases.

This clonotype was seen repeatedly, ten times or more. The chain joins TRBV5-1 to TRBJ1-3, with 10 bases lining up with TRBD1. Losses at the gene ends were 3 bases for V and 0 bases for J; bases not matched to a gene: 12. CDR3 length: 19 amino acids. Germline V gene data show CDR1 as SGHRS and CDR2 as YFSETQ. This CDR3 reads CASSWRPGTGDDSGNTIYF. The CDR3 DNA is TGCGCCAGCAGCTGGCGTCCCGGGACAGGGGATGACTCTGGAAACACCATATATTTT. The full variable domain, with the rest looked up from reference TRBV5-1 and TRBJ1-3, is KAGVTQTPRYLIKTRGQQVTLSCSPISGHRSVSWYQQTPGQGLQFLFEYFSETQRNKGNFPGRFSGRQFSNSRSEMNVSTLELGDSALYLCASSWRPGTGDDSGNTIYFGEGSWLTVV.

This clonotype was counted at least ten times. The CDR3 coding sequence is TGTGCCGGCAAGACGGGGGAGCAGTACTTC. Protein sequence: CAGKTGEQYF. The genes are TRBV6-1 and TRBJ2-7, with D possibly being TRBD2 (5 bases). V lost 11 bases and J 7 bases, leaving 12 bases between the germline ends. The CDR3 extends over 10 amino acids. Germline V lookup: CDR1 MNHNS, CDR2 SASEGT.

The chain carries TRBV7-9 and TRBJ2-5; 9 bases map to TRBD2. The CDR3 loop spans 21 amino acids. Germline CDR1 and CDR2: SEHNR and FQNEAQ (reference sequence). Trimming removed 7 bases from V and 5 bases from J; junction bases left unmatched: 29. CDR3 amino acids: CASTPGRAKYHSGRSYETQYF. The CDR3 coding sequence is TGTGCCAGCACCCCGGGAAGAGCGAAATATCATAGCGGGAGAAGCTATGAGACCCAGTACTTC.

V is TRBV6-5 and J is TRBJ2-1; D uncertain. The CDR3 loop spans 13 amino acids. In germline, CDR1 is MNHEY, CDR2 SVGAGI. The germline V and J ends were trimmed by 0 bases and 5 bases, with 5 bases remaining between them. The CDR3 here is CASSYSTNNEQFF. The CDR3 DNA reads TGTGCCAGCAGTTACTCGACCAACAATGAGCAGTTCTTC.

This clonotype was seen repeatedly, ten times or more. V usage is TRBV13 and J usage is TRBJ1-2; no clear D gene. Trimming cost V 0 bases and J 8 bases, with 10 bases left between them. Germline V gene data show CDR1 as PRHDT and CDR2 as FYEKMQ (reference sequence). The CDR3 runs to 13 residues. This chain's CDR3 is CASSLGRKRGYTF. CDR3 bases: TGTGCCAGCAGCTTAGGCCGCAAAAGAGGCTACACCTTC.

This clonotype was detected many times. The chain joins TRBV27 to TRBJ2-1; 13 bases line up with TRBD2. There are 16 residues in the CDR3. Germline loops: CDR1 MNHEY, CDR2 SMNVEV (reference sequence). V lost 1 base, J lost 6 bases, and 3 bases stayed unmatched. Here the CDR3 DNA reads TGTGCCAGCAGTTTATATGGGACTAGCGGGGTCAATGAGCAGTTCTTC. Amino acid sequence: CASSLYGTSGVNEQFF.

This clonotype has a count of ten or more. This rearrangement joins TRBV6-1 to TRBJ1-2; possibly TRBD1 for D (6 bases). Germline CDR1 MNHNS, CDR2 SASEGT. Between the trimmed V and J ends, which lost 8 bases and 3 bases, there was a span of 16 bases. The length of the CDR3 is 14 residues. This chain's CDR3 is CASFRGGYDYGYTF. CDR3 nucleotides: TGTGCCAGCTTCCGAGGGGGGTATGACTATGGCTACACCTTC.

This clonotype has a count of ten or more. V gene TRBV7-2 combines with J gene TRBJ2-3; no definite D call. The CDR3 has 14 amino acids. CDR1 and CDR2 from the germline V gene are SGHTA and FQGNSA. V was shortened by 1 base and J by 3 bases, with 8 bases between the two germline ends. CDR3 residues: CASSLGIRTDTQYF. The CDR3 DNA reads as TGTGCCAGCAGCTTAGGAATAAGGACAGATACGCAGTATTTT.

This clonotype was counted at least ten times. A much larger clone lies one base from this, so it may be a read error. The rearrangement uses TRBV28 and TRBJ2-2, with 15 bases identical to TRBD2. The CDR3 is 18 amino acids. Germline V gives CDR1 MDHEN, CDR2 SYDVKM. The CDR3: CASSKRTSGRVDGGKLFF. The CDR3 DNA is TGTGCCAGCAGTAAAAGGACTAGCGGGAGGGTTGACGGCGGGAAGCTGTTTTTT. The complete variable domain, with remaining parts taken from reference TRBV28 and TRBJ2-2, reads DVKVTQSSRYLVKRTGEKVFLECVQDMDHENMFWYRQDPGLGLRLIYFSYDVKMKEKGDIPEGYSVSREKKERFSLILESASTNQTSMYLCASSKRTSGRVDGGKLFFGEGSRLTVL.

Many counts were recorded for this clonotype. The chain uses TRBV6-1 and TRBJ1-1; D is unclear. Germline CDR1 reads MNHNS; CDR2 reads SASEGT. The CDR3 has 15 residues. The V gene lost 6 bases and the J gene lost 7 bases, with 21 bases spanning the gap. CDR3 bases: TGTGCCAGCAGCGCTAATCGACCAGTTCTTCATGAAGCTTTCTTT. Translation: CASSANRPVLHEAFF.

As concerns this clonotype: An end of the junction differs from the germline gene, which may be a read error. The chain carries TRBV4-1 and TRBJ1-1; 8 bases are a match to TRBD1. The germline V gene encodes CDR1 MGHRA and CDR2 YSYEKL. The CDR3 is 14 amino acids. This CDR3 reads CASGQPTGGTEAFF. Here the CDR3 DNA reads TGCGCCAGCGGCCAACCTACAGGGGGCACTGAAGCTTTCTTT.

This clonotype was detected ten times or more. This chain uses TRBV27 with TRBJ2-3, with D unclear. Trimming stripped 3 bases from V and 0 bases from J, with 10 bases between. There are 15 residues in the CDR3. Looked up from germline, CDR1 is MNHEY and CDR2 is SMNVEV (reference sequence). CDR3 amino acids: CASSFGPVSTDTQYF. The CDR3 DNA reads TGTGCCAGCAGTTTTGGTCCAGTTAGCACAGATACGCAGTATTTT.

This clonotype was seen many times. V is TRBV11-2 and J is TRBJ2-2, with D maybe TRBD2 (6 bases). The CDR3 runs to 15 residues. Trimming took 7 bases from V and 2 from J, leaving 14 bases between them. Looked up from germline, CDR1 is SGHAT and CDR2 is FQNNGV. The CDR3: CASTPPAGNTGELFF. CDR3 DNA: TGTGCCAGCACCCCTCCAGCGGGTAACACCGGGGAGCTGTTTTTT.

This clonotype was counted ten times or more. This CDR3 is CASTTTRLNTEAFF. CDR3 DNA: TGTGCCAGCACCACCACTAGGTTGAACACTGAAGCTTTCTTT. The rearrangement joins TRBV27 to TRBJ1-1; D remains ambiguous. The CDR3 covers 14 residues. Trimming left V 7 bases short and J 0 bases short, with 12 bases between. Germline CDR1 reads MNHEY; CDR2 reads SMNVEV (reference sequence).

In its sample, this clonotype was seen a few times. The chain combines TRBV9 with TRBJ2-1; the D is unclear. CDR1 is SGDLS, CDR2 YYNGEE, per germline. V was shortened by 3 bases and J by 0 bases, with 7 bases between the two germline ends. The CDR3 contains 14 residues. DNA for the CDR3: TGTGCCAGCAGCGGGACCAACTCCTACAATGAGCAGTTCTTC. It codes for CASSGTNSYNEQFF. The full variable domain, with the rest looked up from reference TRBV9 and TRBJ2-1, is DSGVTQTPKHLITATGQRVTLRCSPRSGDLSVYWYQQSLDQGLQFLIQYYNGEERAKGNILERFSAQQFPDLHSELNLSSLELGDSALYFCASSGTNSYNEQFFGPGTRLTVL.

Ten or more counts support this clonotype. The gene calls are TRBV14 and TRBJ2-1; 11 bases fit TRBD2. From germline, CDR1 is SGHDN and CDR2 FVKESK. The length of the CDR3 is 14 residues. The ends lost 6 bases at V and 9 bases at J; junction bases unmatched: 7. The CDR3 reads CASRRLAGGPEQFF. In DNA form, the CDR3 reads TGTGCCAGCAGACGTCTAGCGGGAGGTCCTGAGCAGTTCTTC.

This clonotype has more than one count but fewer than ten. The V gene is TRBV30, the J gene TRBJ2-2; 7 bases agree with TRBD2. The CDR3 is 14 residues long. V gave up 1 base and J gave up 5 bases; unmatched junction bases: 4. Germline V gene lookup returns CDR1 GTSNPN and CDR2 SVGIG (reference sequence). CDR3 amino acids: CAWSEGGRTGELFF. In DNA form, the CDR3 reads TGTGCCTGGAGTGAGGGCGGGAGAACCGGGGAGCTGTTTTTT.

This clonotype occurred many times. V usage is TRBV19 and J usage is TRBJ2-2; the match to TRBD2 covers 15 bases. Germline values: CDR1 LNHDA, CDR2 SQIVND (reference sequence). The CDR3 has 24 amino acids. J gave up 0 bases and V 5 bases, and 22 bases lay outside the gene matches. CDR3 sequence reads: CASSLLTSQSPGLAGGTNTGELFF. The DNA of the CDR3 is TGTGCCAGTAGTCTCCTCACCAGCCAGTCCCCGGGACTAGCGGGAGGAACGAACACCGGGGAGCTGTTTTTT.

In its sample, this clonotype was seen many times. CDR3 loop: CASSATGTSGMNEQFF. The CDR3 DNA sequence: TGTGCCAGCAGTGCCACCGGGACTAGCGGGATGAATGAGCAGTTCTTC. The chain uses TRBV27 and TRBJ2-1, with 13 bases lining up with TRBD2. The germline CDR1 and CDR2 sequences are MNHEY and SMNVEV (reference sequence). The CDR3 covers 16 residues. After removal of 5 bases from V and 7 bases from J, the junction contained 8 bases not matched to a gene.